This T cell receptor beta chain comes out of a study of blood T cell repertoires in COVID-19 (dated by TCRdb to about 2020). Regarding the complete study: Samples covering the acute and convalescent phases of COVID-19 were provided by collaborators in the United States, Italy and Spain. The prospective study material was composed of cDNA or gDNA derived from T cells, B-cell-depleted T cells, or PBMCs. Subjects who had been exposed to COVID-19, were actively infected with it, or had recovered from it provided the deeply sampled blood TCRbeta repertoires that made up the dataset. The repertoires were released in a freely available public database intended as a resource for research on the immune response to SARS-CoV-2. The samples were drawn from the first 160 participants of the ongoing ImmuneRACE study and from 1,254 subjects provided by 6 global collaborators. Nearly every sample came with metadata listing a de-identified subject ID, COVID-19 status, age in years and sex. Where available, HLA class I and class II types were taken from metadata supplied by the sample provider and were not determined by assay-based typing. General conclusions and limits of the study: How much clinical and demographic metadata was included differed by source and by participant, and the metadata was provided uncurated.

TCRbeta CDR3 regions were amplified from genomic DNA using the immunoSEQ Assay, a bias-controlled multiplex PCR. The study's processing was this. Within the assay, amplification of reference gene primers was used to estimate how many nucleated cells each sample contained. Sequence reads were collapsed and filtered to measure the absolute abundance of every unique TCRbeta CDR3 rearrangement. For each sample, productive Simpson clonality was calculated by taking the square root of Simpson's diversity index across productive rearrangements. The source is immuneACCESS, and TCRdb retained only in-frame sequences with V and J called. Part of the clones is not carried over; for the studies checked, unresolved V genes explain less than half of this, and the remainder is unexplained. That table supplies the V and J calls and clone size; D and trimming were determined from the DNA. The sample yields approximately 200,000 clones; roughly 81% were counted once. The ten most abundant clones make up approximately 12% of the sample.

The CDR3 numbers 14 residues from cysteine through phenylalanine. Just the 42-base CDR3 DNA is kept, in frame starting at base 1. CDR1 and CDR2, looked up from the germline V gene, are KGHSH and LQKENI. V and J are trimmed by 4 bases and 5 bases, and the gene matches miss 3 bases of the junction. Details on this clone: What antigen it recognizes has not been identified. No qualities accompany the bases; no much larger clone lies one base away.

At one collaborating source in Seattle, patients were enrolled during active infection and were followed longitudinally through the course of disease. Collaborating institutions collected whole blood in K2EDTA tubes following their own protocols. Collaborator samples were shipped for TCRbeta analysis as frozen whole blood, isolated PBMCs, or DNA extracted from either sample type. The receptor was isolated from a woman of 80 years or more with COVID-19, enrolled during active disease. This chain joins TRBV18 to TRBJ1-5; 9 nucleotides in the junction match TRBD1. The sample comprised peripheral blood. The CDR3 region has the sequence CASSRQGEDQPQHF. DNA sequence: TGTGCCAGCTCACGACAGGGGGAAGATCAGCCCCAGCATTTT.